This T cell receptor (beta chain) was captured by sequencing in a study of blood T cell repertoires in COVID-19. The wider study: Sources were T cells, B-cell-depleted T cells, or PBMCs; the material itself was cDNA or gDNA.

Germline values: CDR1 SGHRS, CDR2 YFSETQ. The CDR3 has 13 amino acids. The V end lost 7 bases, the J end lost 7 bases, and 17 bases lay between the germline ends. Original processing notes: Estimates of nucleated cell counts were drawn from the amplification of reference gene primers. Profiled with immunoSEQ multiplex PCR; TCRdb holds only in-frame clones, not every one. V, J and clone size are taken as reported in that table, and D and trimming were inferred from the DNA itself. The table shows approximately 31,000 clones, with over 75% occurring only once. The sequenced sample consisted of peripheral blood. This sequence joins TRBV5-1 and TRBJ2-5; tentative D call: TRBD2 (6 bases). The source of this sequence is a woman in her sixties or seventies with active COVID-19. The CDR3 region is CASRETSQATQYF. For the CDR3, the DNA is TGCGCCAGCCGTGAGACTAGTCAGGCGACCCAGTACTTC.